The present entry profiles one T cell receptor beta chain with its context. At one end, the junction sequence differs from germline, possibly due to a read error. CDR3 length equals 13 residues. The germline V gene has CDR1 SEHNR and CDR2 FQNEAQ (reference sequence). This entry is derived from a study of CD8+CD57+ T cells in acquired aplastic anemia. Genomic DNA acted as the template from which TCR beta VDJ combination and CDR3 sequence profiling were carried out. TCRdb itself ran the reads through MiXCR, one entry per CDR3 protein. The table has approximately 380,000 distinct CDR3 sequences, about two thirds seen once; the top ten hold less than 4%.

Sequenced input: sorted CD4+, CD8+, or CD8+CD57+ T cells (not recorded which) from PBMCs. This TCR was recovered from a human donor in good health, serving as a control. The chain employs TRBV7-9 and TRBJ2-5; D gene uncertain. Here the CDR3 DNA reads TGTGCCAGCAGCCCAGAGGACCATGGAACCAGCAGCTTC. Encoded protein: CASSPEDHGTSSF.